Described below is a single TCR beta chain sequence and its context. The germline V gene has CDR1 MDHEN and CDR2 SYDVKM. The CDR3 totals 15 residues. V was cut by 3 bases and J by 6 bases, with 12 bases left in between. Authors' processing steps: Using reference gene primer amplification, nucleated cell counts were estimated. Profiled with immunoSEQ multiplex PCR; TCRdb holds only in-frame clones, not every one. V and J calls and clone size are as listed in that table; D and trimming were resolved from the DNA. The sample comprises around 94,000 clones, approximately 82% of which are singletons, and approximately 9.8% rests with the top ten. These data belong to a study of blood T cell repertoires in COVID-19. Study context: There were acute and convalescent COVID-19 samples, and they came from the United States, Italy and Spain. T cells, B-cell-depleted T cells, or PBMCs supplied cDNA or gDNA.

This rearrangement joins TRBV28 to TRBJ1-6; D not certain. The sequence came from a man aged 55-75 years with active or convalescent COVID-19. The sequenced sample was peripheral blood. CDR3 bases: TGTGCCAGCAGTTTGAACGGGATCCTTAATTCACCCCTCCACTTT. The encoded protein is CASSLNGILNSPLHF.